Sequencing of this T cell receptor beta chain was carried out in a study of cytomegalovirus exposure and HLA in healthy donors. CDR1 ENHRY and CDR2 SYGVKD come from the germline V gene. The CDR3 contains 15 residues. The V end was cut by 2 bases, the J end by 3 bases, with 13 bases between. Vbeta (60) and Jbeta (13) primers were used in the PCR. The assay was immunoSEQ multiplex PCR, and TCRdb's table has in-frame clones only and misses some. Of fewer than 100,000 clones listed, nearly 80% are singletons. V gene TRBV10-3 combines with J gene TRBJ1-2; a possible D gene is TRBD1 (6 bases). Sequenced sample: PBMCs. The receptor comes from a woman aged 40-49 years in good health and CMV-seropositive. Written as DNA, the CDR3 is TGTGCCATCAGTGAGGGGCCAGGGGACGACTATGGCTACACCTTC. Translating it yields CAISEGPGDDYGYTF.